A selection of T cell receptor beta chains follows, all from one sample in a study of cytomegalovirus exposure and HLA in healthy donors. This table comes from immunoSEQ multiplex PCR, and its TCRdb copy is limited to in-frame clones, with some not included. The sample consists of tens of thousands of clones, around 70% of them appearing once. Sequences were obtained from PBMCs. The receptors were sampled from a man in his 60s in good health and CMV-seronegative. The CDR3 runs from the conserved cysteine through the conserved F or W. A D gene is named only where the DNA matches it firmly. Size values are once, few and many counts, or a class for expanded clones, and some rows have none.

V gene	CDR3 length	clone size	D gene	J gene	CDR3 protein	CDR3 DNA
TRBV19	12	-	-	TRBJ2-7	CASKGQNNEQYF	TGTGCCAGTAAGGGGCAGAATAACGAGCAGTACTTC
TRBV13	16	-	TRBD1	TRBJ2-2	CASSPSATGATGELFF	TGTGCCAGCAGCCCGTCAGCGACAGGGGCAACCGGGGAGCTGTTTTTT
TRBV19	15	-	-	TRBJ1-1	CASSAQGPMNTEAFF	TGTGCCAGTAGTGCTCAGGGTCCCATGAACACTGAAGCTTTCTTT
TRBV19	15	-	-	TRBJ2-1	CASSIPGRGGNEQFF	TGTGCCAGTAGTATTCCTGGGAGAGGGGGCAATGAGCAGTTCTTC
TRBV5-1	14	few	TRBD1	TRBJ1-1	CASSSTGTNTEAFF	TGCGCCAGCAGCTCGACAGGGACGAACACTGAAGCTTTCTTT
TRBV29-1	14	few	-	TRBJ1-1	CSVTRTVKNTEAFF	TGCAGCGTCACCCGGACAGTCAAGAACACTGAAGCTTTCTTT
TRBV30	14	-	-	TRBJ2-4	CAWCSAGMVNIQYF	TGTGCCTGGTGCAGCGCTGGCATGGTAAACATTCAGTACTTC
TRBV27	19	-	TRBD2	TRBJ2-2	CASSLRPGRASDNTGELFF	TGTGCCAGCAGTCTTCGACCGGGGAGGGCTAGCGATAACACCGGGGAGCTGTTTTTT
TRBV7-8	14	few	-	TRBJ2-7	CASSLSRAGYEQYF	TGTGCCAGCAGCTTAAGTCGAGCGGGTTACGAGCAGTACTTC
TRBV29-1	14	-	-	TRBJ2-7	CSVLLGGRVYEQYF	TGCAGCGTGTTGCTCGGGGGGCGCGTCTACGAGCAGTACTTC
TRBV11-2	15	once	TRBD2	TRBJ2-1	CASSSLAGPWNEQFF	TGTGCCAGCAGCTCCTTAGCGGGGCCCTGGAATGAGCAGTTCTTC
TRBV10-3	16	-	-	TRBJ2-2	CAISVGPEANTGELFF	TGTGCCATCAGTGTGGGGCCTGAGGCGAACACCGGGGAGCTGTTTTTT
TRBV5-1	14	-	-	TRBJ2-1	CASSHPTGNNEQFF	TGCGCCAGCAGCCACCCTACAGGAAACAATGAGCAGTTCTTC
TRBV20-1	11	-	TRBD2	TRBJ2-7	CGSGPPYEQYF	TGCGGTAGCGGGCCTCCCTACGAGCAGTACTTC
TRBV6-5	16	-	TRBD1	TRBJ2-7	CASSYSPGQGIHEQYF	TGTGCCAGCAGTTACTCCCCGGGACAGGGCATCCACGAGCAGTACTTC
TRBV28	15	-	-	TRBJ2-7	CASSKTDYQSYEQYF	TGTGCCAGCAGCAAAACGGACTATCAGTCCTACGAGCAGTACTTC
TRBV6-1	16	-	-	TRBJ2-5	CASSVLGGGVEETQYF	TGTGCCAGCAGTGTTCTAGGGGGGGGAGTCGAGGAGACCCAGTACTTC
TRBV7-2	15	-	-	TRBJ2-1	CASSPDGGATGEQFF	TGTGCCAGCAGCCCGGACGGTGGGGCTACGGGTGAGCAGTTCTTC
TRBV5-1	17	-	-	TRBJ1-2	CASSLVYRGRENYGYTF	TGCGCCAGCAGCTTGGTTTATCGTGGCAGGGAAAACTATGGCTACACCTTC
TRBV19	16	-	TRBD2	TRBJ2-3	CASSMRAGESTDTQYF	TGTGCCAGTAGTATGAGGGCGGGAGAGAGCACAGATACGCAGTATTTT
TRBV10-2	14	-	-	TRBJ2-5	CASSEERYQETQYF	TGCGCCAGCAGTGAAGAACGGTACCAAGAGACCCAGTACTTC
TRBV4-1	15	-	-	TRBJ1-4	CASSPQGATNEKLFF	TGCGCCAGCAGCCCTCAGGGTGCAACTAATGAAAAACTGTTTTTT
TRBV2	15	few	TRBD2	TRBJ2-1	CASSLEGLAGGAQFF	TGTGCCAGCAGCCTCGAAGGACTAGCGGGAGGCGCACAGTTCTTC
TRBV30	14	-	-	TRBJ2-3	CAWSRDRDTDTQYF	TGTGCCTGGAGTAGGGATCGGGACACAGATACGCAGTATTTT
TRBV9	14	-	TRBD2	TRBJ2-5	CASSAQGLVETQYF	TGTGCCAGCAGCGCTCAAGGACTAGTCGAGACCCAGTACTTC
TRBV25-1	12	-	-	TRBJ1-1	CASSGQNTEAFF	TGTGCCAGCAGTGGGCAGAACACTGAAGCTTTCTTT
TRBV5-6	14	-	TRBD2	TRBJ2-3	CASSPSGRTDTQYF	TGTGCCAGCAGCCCGAGCGGGAGAACAGATACGCAGTATTTT
TRBV10-3	13	few	-	TRBJ2-1	CAISDGGFNEQFF	TGTGCCATCAGTGATGGAGGGTTCAATGAGCAGTTCTTC
TRBV5-1	16	few	TRBD1	TRBJ1-3	CASSLDLTGAGNTIYF	TGCGCCAGCAGCTTGGACCTAACAGGGGCTGGAAACACCATATATTTT
TRBV7-9	16	-	TRBD2	TRBJ2-1	CASSTVGLAGFNEQFF	TGTGCCAGCAGCACCGTCGGACTAGCGGGTTTCAATGAGCAGTTCTTC
TRBV29-1	13	few	TRBD2	TRBJ2-1	CSASGRGYNEQFF	TGCAGCGCGTCAGGGAGGGGCTACAATGAGCAGTTCTTC
TRBV7-2	15	-	-	TRBJ1-1	CASSLAGTMNTEAFF	TGTGCCAGCAGCTTAGCTGGCACGATGAACACTGAAGCTTTCTTT
TRBV29-1	13	few	-	TRBJ1-1	CSTLDGMNTEAFF	TGCAGCACTTTGGACGGGATGAACACTGAAGCTTTCTTT
TRBV11-2	16	-	TRBD2	TRBJ2-1	CASSPYRGVSYNEQFF	TGTGCCAGCAGCCCCTACCGGGGGGTTTCCTACAATGAGCAGTTCTTC
TRBV28	15	-	TRBD1	TRBJ2-2	CATHGQGRNTGELFF	TGTGCCACCCACGGACAGGGAAGGAACACCGGGGAGCTGTTTTTT
TRBV6-1	15	-	-	TRBJ2-2	CASSISTVNTGELFF	TGTGCCAGCAGCATCAGTACCGTCAACACCGGGGAGCTGTTTTTT
TRBV5-6	14	few	-	TRBJ1-1	CASSFRVMNTEAFF	TGTGCCAGCAGCTTCAGGGTAATGAACACTGAAGCTTTCTTT
TRBV9	13	-	TRBD1	TRBJ1-1	CASSEDRGTEAFF	TGTGCCAGCAGCGAGGACAGGGGCACTGAAGCTTTCTTT
TRBV19	13	-	TRBD1	TRBJ2-5	CASRGLGQETQYF	TGTGCCAGCAGGGGGCTTGGACAAGAGACCCAGTACTTC
TRBV21-1	15	few	-	TRBJ2-7	CASSKDGRTIYEQYF	TGTGCCAGCAGCAAAGACGGGAGAACTATCTACGAGCAGTACTTC
TRBV4-1	15	-	-	TRBJ2-3	CASSQVVERTDTQYF	TGCGCCAGCAGCCAAGTTGTTGAGAGGACAGATACGCAGTATTTT
TRBV12-5	15	few	TRBD2	TRBJ2-1	CASGLAGGSYNEQFF	TGTGCTAGTGGTTTGGCGGGAGGCTCCTACAATGAGCAGTTCTTC
TRBV30	13	-	-	TRBJ2-3	CAWSAGSTDTQYF	TGTGCCTGGTCGGCGGGCAGCACAGATACGCAGTATTTT
TRBV7-2	13	-	-	TRBJ1-2	CASGLGGNYGYTF	TGTGCCAGCGGCCTGGGGGGGAACTATGGCTACACCTTC
TRBV4-2	15	-	-	TRBJ2-7	CASSHGGASSYEQYF	TGTGCCAGCAGCCACGGAGGGGCGAGCTCCTACGAGCAGTACTTC
TRBV5-5	16	few	TRBD1	TRBJ2-3	CASSFGTGGLTDTQYF	TGTGCCAGCAGCTTTGGGACAGGGGGCCTAACAGATACGCAGTATTTT
TRBV9	15	-	-	TRBJ2-7	CASSVGGAASYEQYF	TGTGCCAGCAGCGTAGGAGGAGCGGCCTCCTACGAGCAGTACTTC
TRBV11-2	16	-	TRBD2	TRBJ2-2	CASSRPGLAGTGELFF	TGTGCCAGCAGCCGTCCGGGACTAGCGGGGACCGGGGAGCTGTTTTTT
TRBV18	13	few	-	TRBJ2-5	CASSQVADGTQYF	TGTGCCAGCTCCCAGGTCGCCGACGGGACCCAGTACTTC
TRBV5-4	16	-	TRBD1	TRBJ2-3	CASSPGRQGDGDTQYF	TGTGCCAGCAGCCCCGGCCGACAGGGGGATGGAGATACGCAGTATTTT